The sequence of this T cell receptor beta chain was determined in a study of beta chain features in type 1 diabetes. Expressed TCRB transcripts were sequenced because the entire RNA isolate underwent reverse transcription. Produced via immunoSEQ multiplex PCR; TCRdb's table is partial and in-frame only. The sample has 550,000 to 850,000 clones, 13% seen once. The table lists this clone with a few counts. The antigen is unknown. Other DNA sequences in the sample encode the same CDR3. Study-wide points: Across all four CD4+ subsets, people with type 1 diabetes showed modestly shorter TCRB CDR3s. The study found that naive, central memory and Treg TCRB repertoires appeared more similar in patients than in healthy donors.

Germline V gives CDR1 SGHTA, CDR2 FQGNSA. The CDR3 sequence is 15 residues long. Between the trimmed V and J ends, which lost 5 bases and 2 bases, there was a span of 13 bases. The origin of this receptor is a man aged 18 to 35 with type 1 diabetes. Sequencing used naive CD4+ T cells from blood. The chain combines TRBV7-2 with TRBJ1-3; D not resolved. CDR3 loop: CASSLWEGAGNTIYF. CDR3 sequence (DNA): TGTGCCAGCAGCCTATGGGAAGGTGCTGGAAACACCATATATTTT.